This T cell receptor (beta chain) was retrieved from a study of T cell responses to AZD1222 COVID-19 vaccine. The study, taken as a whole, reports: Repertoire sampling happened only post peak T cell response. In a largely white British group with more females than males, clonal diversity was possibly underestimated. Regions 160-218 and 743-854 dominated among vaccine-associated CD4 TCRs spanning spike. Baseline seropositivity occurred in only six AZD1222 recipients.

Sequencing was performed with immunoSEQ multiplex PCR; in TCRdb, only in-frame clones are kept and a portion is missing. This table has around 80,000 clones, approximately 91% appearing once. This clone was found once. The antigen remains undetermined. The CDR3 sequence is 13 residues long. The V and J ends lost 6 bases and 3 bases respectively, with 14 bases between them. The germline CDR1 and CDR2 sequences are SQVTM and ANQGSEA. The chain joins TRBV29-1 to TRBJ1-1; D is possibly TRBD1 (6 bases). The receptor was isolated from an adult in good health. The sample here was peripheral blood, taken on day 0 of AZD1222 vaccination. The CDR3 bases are TGCAGCGTGCCAGGGGCCGGATACACTGAAGCTTTCTTT. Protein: CSVPGAGYTEAFF.